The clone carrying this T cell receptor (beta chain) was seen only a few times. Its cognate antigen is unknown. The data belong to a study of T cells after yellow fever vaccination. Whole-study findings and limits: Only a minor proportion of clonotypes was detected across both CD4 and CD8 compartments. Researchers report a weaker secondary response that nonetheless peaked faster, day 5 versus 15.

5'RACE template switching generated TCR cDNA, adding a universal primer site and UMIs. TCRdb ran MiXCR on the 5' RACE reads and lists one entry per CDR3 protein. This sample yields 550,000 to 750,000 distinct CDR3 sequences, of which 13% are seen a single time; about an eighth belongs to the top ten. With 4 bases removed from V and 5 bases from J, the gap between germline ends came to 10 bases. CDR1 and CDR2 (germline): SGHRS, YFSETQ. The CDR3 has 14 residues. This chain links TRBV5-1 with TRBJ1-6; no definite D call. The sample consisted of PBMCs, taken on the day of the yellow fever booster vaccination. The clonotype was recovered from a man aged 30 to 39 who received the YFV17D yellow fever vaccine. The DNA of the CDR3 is TGCGCCAGCAGCCCGGCCAGAAATAATTCACCCCTCCACTTT. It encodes CASSPARNNSPLHF.